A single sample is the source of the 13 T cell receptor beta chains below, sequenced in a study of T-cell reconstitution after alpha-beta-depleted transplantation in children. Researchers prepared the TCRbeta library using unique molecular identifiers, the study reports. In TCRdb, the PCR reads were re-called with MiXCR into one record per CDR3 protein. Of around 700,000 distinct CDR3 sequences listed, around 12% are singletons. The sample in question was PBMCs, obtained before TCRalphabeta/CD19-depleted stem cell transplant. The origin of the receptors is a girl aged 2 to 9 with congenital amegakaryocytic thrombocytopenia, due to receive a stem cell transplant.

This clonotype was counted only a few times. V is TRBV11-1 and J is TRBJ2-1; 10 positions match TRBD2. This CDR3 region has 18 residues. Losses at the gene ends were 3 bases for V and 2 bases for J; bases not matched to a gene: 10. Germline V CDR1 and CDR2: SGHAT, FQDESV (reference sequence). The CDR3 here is CASSLLAGEWGTYNEQFF. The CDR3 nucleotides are TGTGCCAGCAGCTTGCTAGCGGGAGAGTGGGGCACCTACAATGAGCAGTTCTTC.

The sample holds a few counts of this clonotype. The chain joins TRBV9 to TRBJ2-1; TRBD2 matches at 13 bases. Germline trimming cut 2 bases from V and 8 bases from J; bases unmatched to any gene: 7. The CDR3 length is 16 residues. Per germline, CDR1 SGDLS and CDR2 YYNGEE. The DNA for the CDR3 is TGTGCCAGCAGCGTGGGGGGACTAGCGGGGTTCTATGAGCAGTTCTTC. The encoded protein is CASSVGGLAGFYEQFF.

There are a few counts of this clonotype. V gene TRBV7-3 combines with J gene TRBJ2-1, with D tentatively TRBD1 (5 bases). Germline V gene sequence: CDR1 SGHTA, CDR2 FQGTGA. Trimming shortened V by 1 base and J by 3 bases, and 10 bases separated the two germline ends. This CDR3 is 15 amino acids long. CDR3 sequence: CASSLKGDSYNEQFF. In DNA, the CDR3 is TGTGCCAGCAGCTTAAAGGGTGACAGCTACAATGAGCAGTTCTTC.

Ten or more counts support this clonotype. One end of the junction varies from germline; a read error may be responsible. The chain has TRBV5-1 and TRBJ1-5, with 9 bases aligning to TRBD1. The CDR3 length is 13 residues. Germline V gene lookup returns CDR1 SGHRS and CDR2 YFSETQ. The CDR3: CASSWTGDQPQHF. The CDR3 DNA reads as TGTGCCAGCAGCTGGACAGGGGATCAGCCCCAGCATTTT. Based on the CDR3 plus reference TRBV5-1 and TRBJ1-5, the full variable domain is KAGVTQTPRYLIKTRGQQVTLSCSPISGHRSVSWYQQTPGQGLQFLFEYFSETQRNKGNFPGRFSGRQFSNSRSEMNVSTLELGDSALYLCASSWTGDQPQHFGDGTRLSIL.

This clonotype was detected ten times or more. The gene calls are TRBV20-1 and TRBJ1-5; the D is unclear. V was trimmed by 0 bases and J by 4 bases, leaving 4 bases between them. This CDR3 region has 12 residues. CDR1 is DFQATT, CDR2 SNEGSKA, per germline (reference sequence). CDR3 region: CSARDRNQPQHF. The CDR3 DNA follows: TGCAGTGCTAGAGACAGGAATCAGCCCCAGCATTTT.

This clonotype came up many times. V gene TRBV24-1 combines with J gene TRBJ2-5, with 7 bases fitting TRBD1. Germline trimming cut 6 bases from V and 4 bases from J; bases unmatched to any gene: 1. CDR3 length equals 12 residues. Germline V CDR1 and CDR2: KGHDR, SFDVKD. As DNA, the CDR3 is TGTGCCACCAGTTGGACAGGAGAGACCCAGTACTTC. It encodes CATSWTGETQYF.

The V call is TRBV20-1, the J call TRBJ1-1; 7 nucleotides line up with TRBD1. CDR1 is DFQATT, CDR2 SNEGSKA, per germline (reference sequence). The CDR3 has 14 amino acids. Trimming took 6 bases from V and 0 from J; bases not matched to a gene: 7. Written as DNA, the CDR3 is TGCAGTGCCCCCAAGACAGGGATGAACACTGAAGCTTTCTTT. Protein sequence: CSAPKTGMNTEAFF.

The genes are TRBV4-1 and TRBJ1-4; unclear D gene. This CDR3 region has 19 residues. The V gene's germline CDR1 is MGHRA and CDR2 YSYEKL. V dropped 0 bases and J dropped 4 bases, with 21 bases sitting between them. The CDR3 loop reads CASSQDTSLVGEGNEKLFF. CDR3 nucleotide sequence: TGCGCCAGCAGCCAAGACACTAGCCTTGTGGGTGAAGGTAATGAAAAACTGTTTTTT.

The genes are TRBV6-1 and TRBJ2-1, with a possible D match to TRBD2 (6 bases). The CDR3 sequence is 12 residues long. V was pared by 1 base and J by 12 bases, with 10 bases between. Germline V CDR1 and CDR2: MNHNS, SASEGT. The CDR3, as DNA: TGTGCCAGCAGTGAAGTTGTGGGGGGGCAGTTCTTC. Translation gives CASSEVVGGQFF.

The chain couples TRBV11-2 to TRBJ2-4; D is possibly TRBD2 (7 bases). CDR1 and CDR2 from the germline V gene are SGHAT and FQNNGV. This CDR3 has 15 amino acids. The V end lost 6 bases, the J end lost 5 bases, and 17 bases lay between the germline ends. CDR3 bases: TGTGCCAGCAGAACCCTCGGGGGGCTGGAAAACATTCAGTACTTC. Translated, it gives CASRTLGGLENIQYF.

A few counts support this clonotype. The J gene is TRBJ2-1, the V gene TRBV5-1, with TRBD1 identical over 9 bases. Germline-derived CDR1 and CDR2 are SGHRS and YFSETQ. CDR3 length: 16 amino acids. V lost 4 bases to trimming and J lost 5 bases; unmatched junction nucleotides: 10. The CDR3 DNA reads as TGCGCCAGCAGCCCCTGGGTCCGGACAGGGGACAATGAGCAGTTCTTC. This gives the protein CASSPWVRTGDNEQFF.

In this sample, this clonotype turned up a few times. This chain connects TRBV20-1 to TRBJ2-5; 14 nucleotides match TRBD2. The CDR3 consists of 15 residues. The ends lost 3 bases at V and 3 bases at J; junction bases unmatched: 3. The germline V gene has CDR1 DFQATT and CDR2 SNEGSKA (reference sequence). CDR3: CSARRGLAGEETQYF. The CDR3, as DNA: TGCAGTGCTAGGAGGGGACTAGCGGGAGAAGAGACCCAGTACTTC.

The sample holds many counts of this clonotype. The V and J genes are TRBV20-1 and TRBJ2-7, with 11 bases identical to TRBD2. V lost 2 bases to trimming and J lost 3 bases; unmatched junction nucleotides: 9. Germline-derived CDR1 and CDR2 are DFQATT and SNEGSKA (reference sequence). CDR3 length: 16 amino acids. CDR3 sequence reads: CSARPRLAGPYYEQYF. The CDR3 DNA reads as TGCAGTGCTAGACCCAGACTAGCGGGGCCCTACTACGAGCAGTACTTC.